This T cell receptor (beta chain) originates from a study of T cell clonality in common variable immunodeficiency (dated by TCRdb to 2014 to 2015). Results and caveats for the whole study, not just this receptor: The authors noted that sequencing repertoires of T cell subpopulations would be needed to clarify what caused the increased clonality in CVID. Compared with healthy controls, CVID subjects showed increased TCRbeta clonality (t-test p = 0.018), a feature most characteristic of about a third of subjects. CVID TCRbeta sequences reportedly showed fewer deletions and N-nucleotide insertions and lacked highly modified clones with 13 or more V deletions. Fewer TCRbeta clones were shared among CVID subjects than among healthy controls (p < 0.0001). Even though DNA input was equal, the average per sample came to approximately 74,000 unique sequences for controls compared with about 31,547 for CVID samples. Differences among patients in the CVID cohort limited the correlations between repertoire features and clinical complications.

Most of the CVID patients and most of the healthy controls were of Caucasian heritage. Heparinized peripheral whole blood samples of about 4.5 to 9 ml were obtained from each donor. Genomic DNA from adults with common variable immune deficiency (CVID) and from healthy adult controls was used to sequence TCRbeta CDR3 repertoires. A total of 22 healthy adult volunteers (approximately 12 female and ten or so male; age range about 23 to 75 years, mean age about 32) were included in the control group. Diluted blood was density-centrifuged over Hypaque 1077 or Ficoll-Paque to isolate peripheral blood mononuclear cells. Genomic DNA was obtained from unsorted mononuclear cells through either Qiagen column purification or a centrifugation-based method. Inclusive of the bounding cysteine and phenylalanine, the CDR3 is 21 residues long. The DNA shown is the part of the CDR3 that was read: 54 bases, in frame from base 1. The germline V gene (reference sequence) yields LNHDA for CDR1 and SQIVND for CDR2. V ends up 3 bases short and J 4 bases short, with an unmatched junction base count of 21.

Equivalent amounts of genomic DNA from CVID and control samples were used as sequencing input. For every sample, a 60 bp segment covering the rearranged TCRbeta CDR3 region was amplified and then sequenced. The immunoSEQ assay, a bias-corrected multiplex PCR combined with high-throughput sequencing, was used for TCRbeta amplification. The authors' analysis ran thus. Every unique nucleotide sequence counted as a clone and was annotated with V, D and J genes, copy number and frequency. Sequences were labeled productive if in frame, and non-productive if out of frame or containing stop codons. As previously described, clonality was calculated on the basis of Shannon's entropy. Mean CDR3 Kyte-Doolittle hydropathy was derived from the predicted amino acid sequences of productive clones. Hierarchical clustering of scaled V gene usage was performed with the R hclust function using Manhattan distance and complete linkage. To assess clone sharing by CDR3 amino acid sequence, 12 repertoires per group were resampled over 100 rounds. The repertoires were searched for 65 to 80 published EBV-specific and fewer than 250 published CMV-specific TCRbeta sequences. Analysis left out two CVID samples that produced under 10,000 sequences, so fewer than 50 CVID repertoires remained. This immuneACCESS table, as held by TCRdb, lists in-frame sequences with V and J called but not all clones. Of the missing ones, under half trace to an unresolved V gene in checked studies; the others have no known cause. V and J calls and clone size are given by that table; D and trimming were obtained from the DNA. This sample shows about 64,000 clones, and none of them turns up only once. The ten largest clones take up about 1.8% of the sample.

Ten or more counts support this clone. The antigen it recognizes is unknown. The observed sequence ends 3 residues before the CDR3 terminus, with the missing tail filled in from the germline J gene. This TCR came from a person aged 18-70 years in good health. Sequencing used peripheral blood mononuclear cells. The chain joins TRBV19 to TRBJ2-2, with TRBD2 matching 9 junction bases. CDR3 DNA (partial): TGTGCCAGTAGTATGGCAAGGGGGCGGGGGGGGAGGGTCACGACCACCGGGGAG. Protein translation: CASSMARGRGGRVTTTGE. The entire CDR3 sequence reads CASSMARGRGGRVTTTGELFF.